These T cell receptor beta chains were read from a single sample in a study of cytomegalovirus exposure and HLA in healthy donors. Using immunoSEQ multiplex PCR, the repertoire was profiled, and TCRdb retains in-frame clones only, with some absent. The table lists around 180,000 clones, 80% to 85% of them singletons, with approximately 2% in the top ten. Sequencing was done on a sample of PBMCs. These TCRs come from a woman aged 18-29 years in good health and CMV-seropositive. CDR3s include the opening cysteine and the closing phenylalanine or tryptophan. D genes are given only for firm matches. Where a row states a size, it is once, few, many or the class of an expanded clone; other rows omit it.

J gene: TRBJ2-2
V gene: TRBV29-1
D gene: TRBD1
clone size: once
CDR3 DNA: TGCAGCGTTGGTGGGACAGTTGACACCGGGGAGCTGTTTTTT
CDR3 protein: CSVGGTVDTGELFF

J gene: TRBJ1-5
V gene: TRBV18
D gene: -
clone size: -
CDR3 DNA: TGTGCCAGCTCACCGGCTCTTGATGGGCCCCAGCATTTT
CDR3 protein: CASSPALDGPQHF

J gene: TRBJ2-6
V gene: TRBV11-2
D gene: -
clone size: -
CDR3 DNA: TGTGCCAGCAGCTTAGTTGGGGGCACTGGGGCCAACGTCCTGACTTTC
CDR3 protein: CASSLVGGTGANVLTF

J gene: TRBJ1-4
V gene: TRBV10-3
D gene: TRBD1
clone size: -
CDR3 DNA: TGTGCCATCAGTGAGACAGGGGCTAATGAAAAACTGTTTTTT
CDR3 protein: CAISETGANEKLFF

J gene: TRBJ2-3
V gene: TRBV4-1
D gene: -
clone size: -
CDR3 DNA: TGCGCCAGCAGCCAAGTGGCGGCAGCAGATACGCAGTATTTT
CDR3 protein: CASSQVAAADTQYF

J gene: TRBJ1-2
V gene: TRBV25-1
D gene: -
clone size: -
CDR3 DNA: TGTGCCAGCAGTCCCCCAGGGGCACTCTTAGGCTACACCTTC
CDR3 protein: CASSPPGALLGYTF

J gene: TRBJ1-5
V gene: TRBV5-1
D gene: -
clone size: -
CDR3 DNA: TGCGCCAGCAGCTTACGTCCCCGGGGAGGCAATCAGCCCCAGCATTTT
CDR3 protein: CASSLRPRGGNQPQHF

J gene: TRBJ1-6
V gene: TRBV18
D gene: -
clone size: -
CDR3 DNA: TGTGCCAGCTCACCGCCTACGAATTCACCCCTCCACTTT
CDR3 protein: CASSPPTNSPLHF

J gene: TRBJ2-3
V gene: TRBV29-1
D gene: -
clone size: -
CDR3 DNA: TGCAGCGTTGGTGCGGGGGCCTACACAGATACGCAGTATTTT
CDR3 protein: CSVGAGAYTDTQYF

J gene: TRBJ2-5
V gene: TRBV27
D gene: -
clone size: -
CDR3 DNA: TGTGCCAGCAGTTTTGGGGGAGGATTGGGAGAGACCCAGTACTTC
CDR3 protein: CASSFGGGLGETQYF

J gene: TRBJ2-3
V gene: TRBV7-6
D gene: -
clone size: -
CDR3 DNA: TGTGCCAGCAGCTTAGTCTCTACTGGCAGGGGTATAGCAGATACGCAGTATTTT
CDR3 protein: CASSLVSTGRGIADTQYF

J gene: TRBJ1-1
V gene: TRBV5-6
D gene: -
clone size: -
CDR3 DNA: TGTGCCAGCAGCGATCAGGGATACACTGAAGCTTTCTTT
CDR3 protein: CASSDQGYTEAFF

J gene: TRBJ2-7
V gene: TRBV30
D gene: -
clone size: -
CDR3 DNA: TGTGCCTGGAGTCAGGACAGCTCCTACGAGCAGTACTTC
CDR3 protein: CAWSQDSSYEQYF

J gene: TRBJ1-1
V gene: TRBV29-1
D gene: -
clone size: -
CDR3 DNA: TGCAGCGCTCCCCGGAGTGTTGAGGCTTTCTTT
CDR3 protein: CSAPRSVEAFF

J gene: TRBJ1-6
V gene: TRBV6-4
D gene: -
clone size: -
CDR3 DNA: TGTGCCAGCAGTGAGGGTCGGGATTCACCCCTCCACTTT
CDR3 protein: CASSEGRDSPLHF

J gene: TRBJ2-3
V gene: TRBV9
D gene: TRBD1
clone size: -
CDR3 DNA: TGTGCCAGCAGCGTGTGGACAGGGGGACTGACTAGCACAGATACGCAGTATTTT
CDR3 protein: CASSVWTGGLTSTDTQYF

J gene: TRBJ1-1
V gene: TRBV10-1
D gene: TRBD1
clone size: -
CDR3 DNA: TGCGCCAGCAGTGAGTCGACTCAGGGGGCTACTGAAGCTTTCTTT
CDR3 protein: CASSESTQGATEAFF

J gene: TRBJ2-5
V gene: TRBV27
D gene: -
clone size: -
CDR3 DNA: TGTGCCAGCAGTTTTGACAGCCAAGAGACCCAGTACTTC
CDR3 protein: CASSFDSQETQYF

J gene: TRBJ2-7
V gene: TRBV6-6
D gene: -
clone size: -
CDR3 DNA: TGTGCCAGCAGGCACCCGACAGGACCTTCCTACGAGCAGTACTTC
CDR3 protein: CASRHPTGPSYEQYF

J gene: TRBJ2-2
V gene: TRBV4-3
D gene: TRBD2
clone size: -
CDR3 DNA: TGCGCCAGCAGCCAAGCCGGGGGGGAAGGCTCCGGGGAGCTGTTTTTT
CDR3 protein: CASSQAGGEGSGELFF

J gene: TRBJ2-7
V gene: TRBV28
D gene: -
clone size: -
CDR3 DNA: TGTGCCAGCAGTTTTCCCGACAGGCCGCTGGACGAGCAGTACTTC
CDR3 protein: CASSFPDRPLDEQYF

J gene: TRBJ2-7
V gene: TRBV28
D gene: TRBD1
clone size: -
CDR3 DNA: TGTGCCAGCAGGCGTGGTCAGACAGGGAGATCCTACGAGCAGTACTTC
CDR3 protein: CASRRGQTGRSYEQYF

J gene: TRBJ2-3
V gene: TRBV28
D gene: -
clone size: once
CDR3 DNA: TGTGCCAGCGCACTAGGCCCCACAGATACGCAGTATTTT
CDR3 protein: CASALGPTDTQYF

J gene: TRBJ2-4
V gene: TRBV4-1
D gene: TRBD1
clone size: -
CDR3 DNA: TGCGCCAGCAGCTTAGGACAGGGGGAAAACATTCAGTACTTC
CDR3 protein: CASSLGQGENIQYF

J gene: TRBJ1-1
V gene: TRBV5-1
D gene: -
clone size: -
CDR3 DNA: TGCGCCAGCAGTCAGGGCTACACTGAAGCTTTCTTT
CDR3 protein: CASSQGYTEAFF

J gene: TRBJ2-1
V gene: TRBV6-5
D gene: TRBD2
clone size: -
CDR3 DNA: TGTGCCAGCAGTTACTCGACTAGCGGGGCCGAGCAGTTCTTC
CDR3 protein: CASSYSTSGAEQFF

J gene: TRBJ1-3
V gene: TRBV9
D gene: -
clone size: -
CDR3 DNA: TGTGCCAGCAGCCTCCACTACTCTGGAAACACCATATATTTT
CDR3 protein: CASSLHYSGNTIYF

J gene: TRBJ2-5
V gene: TRBV7-2
D gene: -
clone size: -
CDR3 DNA: TGTGCCAGCAGCCGTGGGGCCAGGGAGACCCAGTACTTC
CDR3 protein: CASSRGARETQYF

J gene: TRBJ2-1
V gene: TRBV7-9
D gene: TRBD2
clone size: -
CDR3 DNA: TGTGCCAGCAGCAAAATTTGGACTAGCTTTTACAATGAGCAGTTCTTC
CDR3 protein: CASSKIWTSFYNEQFF

J gene: TRBJ1-5
V gene: TRBV25-1
D gene: -
clone size: few
CDR3 DNA: TGTGCCACCTCGAGGGGAGGGGAAAGCCAGCCCCAGCATTTT
CDR3 protein: CATSRGGESQPQHF

J gene: TRBJ1-2
V gene: TRBV10-3
D gene: -
clone size: few
CDR3 DNA: TGTGCCATCAGTGAGTCAGGGGTATTCGCCTATGGCTACACCTTC
CDR3 protein: CAISESGVFAYGYTF

J gene: TRBJ1-2
V gene: TRBV4-1
D gene: TRBD1
clone size: -
CDR3 DNA: TGCGCCAGCAGCCAGGAACCTCACAGGGGTGCAGGGTATGGCTACACCTTC
CDR3 protein: CASSQEPHRGAGYGYTF

J gene: TRBJ2-3
V gene: TRBV7-3
D gene: TRBD2
clone size: once
CDR3 DNA: TGTGCCAGCAGCTTAACGACTCGGGGGGCAGATACGCAGTATTTT
CDR3 protein: CASSLTTRGADTQYF

J gene: TRBJ1-1
V gene: TRBV6-1
D gene: TRBD1
clone size: few
CDR3 DNA: TGTGCCAGCAGTGAAGCGGCAGGGGGGCACACTGAAGCTTTCTTT
CDR3 protein: CASSEAAGGHTEAFF

J gene: TRBJ2-3
V gene: TRBV27
D gene: -
clone size: -
CDR3 DNA: TGTGCCAGCAACCAAGACGGCGGGGGCCTCACAGATACGCAGTATTTT
CDR3 protein: CASNQDGGGLTDTQYF

J gene: TRBJ1-1
V gene: TRBV19
D gene: -
clone size: -
CDR3 DNA: TGTGCCAGTAGTTTTTCCCCGACAGGCAGGAGGAACACTGAAGCTTTCTTT
CDR3 protein: CASSFSPTGRRNTEAFF

J gene: TRBJ1-2
V gene: TRBV6-1
D gene: -
clone size: -
CDR3 DNA: TGTGCCAGCAGTGCCATTCGGACGGGAACCTATGGGTACACCTTC
CDR3 protein: CASSAIRTGTYGYTF

J gene: TRBJ2-5
V gene: TRBV11-2
D gene: -
clone size: -
CDR3 DNA: TGTGCCAGCAGTTTAGGCGTTTACTCGGACCAAGAGACCCAGTACTTC
CDR3 protein: CASSLGVYSDQETQYF

J gene: TRBJ1-2
V gene: TRBV7-3
D gene: -
clone size: -
CDR3 DNA: TGTGCCAGCAGTCTCAAAGGAGGGGGGGCGAGGGGAAATGGCTACACCTTC
CDR3 protein: CASSLKGGGARGNGYTF

J gene: TRBJ2-3
V gene: TRBV4-1
D gene: -
clone size: -
CDR3 DNA: TGCGCCAGCAGCCAAGGGGGGGGCACAGATACGCAGTATTTT
CDR3 protein: CASSQGGGTDTQYF

J gene: TRBJ2-2
V gene: TRBV7-9
D gene: -
clone size: -
CDR3 DNA: TGTGCCAGCATCCGGACAGACCTGAACACCGGGGAGCTGTTTTTT
CDR3 protein: CASIRTDLNTGELFF

J gene: TRBJ2-3
V gene: TRBV6-4
D gene: TRBD2
clone size: -
CDR3 DNA: TGTGCCAGCAGTGCTCGCGGGGGGGATACGCAGTATTTT
CDR3 protein: CASSARGGDTQYF

J gene: TRBJ1-5
V gene: TRBV6-5
D gene: -
clone size: few
CDR3 DNA: TGTGCCAGCAGTCCAGACACTCGCAATCAGCCCCAGCATTTT
CDR3 protein: CASSPDTRNQPQHF

J gene: TRBJ2-2
V gene: TRBV12-1
D gene: -
clone size: -
CDR3 DNA: TGTGCCAGCAGCCACTCCTCGGGAATAACTAGCGGGAACACCGGGGAGCTGTTTTTT
CDR3 protein: CASSHSSGITSGNTGELFF

J gene: TRBJ1-1
V gene: TRBV6-1
D gene: -
clone size: -
CDR3 DNA: TGTGCCAGCAGTCCCCGTCGCGGGATGAACACTGAAGCTTTCTTT
CDR3 protein: CASSPRRGMNTEAFF

J gene: TRBJ2-7
V gene: TRBV5-6
D gene: -
clone size: -
CDR3 DNA: TGTGCCAGCAGTCCAACCACCCAGGGCTACGAGCAGTACTTC
CDR3 protein: CASSPTTQGYEQYF

J gene: TRBJ2-7
V gene: TRBV27
D gene: -
clone size: -
CDR3 DNA: TGTGCCAGCAGTCCTATCCAGGGGAGAAACTACGAGCAGTACTTC
CDR3 protein: CASSPIQGRNYEQYF

J gene: TRBJ2-3
V gene: TRBV5-1
D gene: -
clone size: -
CDR3 DNA: TGCGCCAGCAGCTTGGAACTACGTCCGACCGCAGGGACAGATACGCAGTATTTT
CDR3 protein: CASSLELRPTAGTDTQYF

J gene: TRBJ1-5
V gene: TRBV6-1
D gene: TRBD1
clone size: few
CDR3 DNA: TGTGCCAGCAGCCGGGACAGCGACAATCAGCCCCAGCATTTT
CDR3 protein: CASSRDSDNQPQHF

J gene: TRBJ1-2
V gene: TRBV7-9
D gene: -
clone size: few
CDR3 DNA: TGTGCCAGCAGCCCAGGTCCCTATGGCTACACCTTC
CDR3 protein: CASSPGPYGYTF

J gene: TRBJ1-6
V gene: TRBV28
D gene: -
clone size: -
CDR3 DNA: TGTGCCAGCCACCGGAGGAGCTCCTATAATTCACCCCTCCACTTT
CDR3 protein: CASHRRSSYNSPLHF

J gene: TRBJ2-3
V gene: TRBV27
D gene: TRBD1
clone size: -
CDR3 DNA: TGTGCCAGCAGCTTACAGGGGGGCGAAACAGATACGCAGTATTTT
CDR3 protein: CASSLQGGETDTQYF

J gene: TRBJ2-2
V gene: TRBV5-4
D gene: -
clone size: -
CDR3 DNA: TGTGCCAGCAGCTTGGATCCCCGGTCCGGGGAGCTGTTTTTT
CDR3 protein: CASSLDPRSGELFF

J gene: TRBJ2-4
V gene: TRBV7-2
D gene: TRBD1
clone size: -
CDR3 DNA: TGTGCCAGCAGCCCGCCAAACAGGGGTGCCAAAAACATTCAGTACTTC
CDR3 protein: CASSPPNRGAKNIQYF

J gene: TRBJ1-2
V gene: TRBV6-1
D gene: -
clone size: -
CDR3 DNA: TGTGCCAGCAGTGAAGGAGGGGGGGGCTATGGCTACACCTTC
CDR3 protein: CASSEGGGGYGYTF

J gene: TRBJ2-3
V gene: TRBV29-1
D gene: TRBD2
clone size: once
CDR3 DNA: TGCAGCGTTCCAGCGGGGGGGCCGCGCACAGATACGCAGTATTTT
CDR3 protein: CSVPAGGPRTDTQYF

J gene: TRBJ2-1
V gene: TRBV27
D gene: TRBD1
clone size: -
CDR3 DNA: TGTGCCAGCAGTGAGTCGACAGGGTGGTCCTACAATGAGCAGTTCTTC
CDR3 protein: CASSESTGWSYNEQFF